These T cell receptor beta chains were read from a single sample in a study of cytomegalovirus exposure and HLA in healthy donors. Clones were read by immunoSEQ multiplex PCR, and TCRdb kept only the in-frame ones, dropping some. The repertoire holds roughly 99,000 clones, with 77% as singletons. Specimen: PBMCs. The receptor set was obtained from a male donor in good health and CMV-seronegative. CDR3s include the opening cysteine and the closing phenylalanine or tryptophan. D genes are given only for firm matches. Clone size is stated in some rows and not others, as once, few, many or a class when expanded.

V	J	D	size	DNA	CDR3
TRBV7-9	TRBJ1-5	.	.	TGTGCCAGCAGCCAACTGGGGGGTCAGCCCCAGCATTTT	CASSQLGGQPQHF
TRBV5-5	TRBJ1-2	.	.	TGTGCCAGCAGCTCCCGGACAGAACTCTATGGCTACACCTTC	CASSSRTELYGYTF
TRBV7-2	TRBJ2-5	TRBD1	.	TGTGCCAGCAGCTTAAACGACCGGGACAGGGAAGAGACCCAGTACTTC	CASSLNDRDREETQYF
TRBV27	TRBJ2-3	TRBD1	.	TGTGCCAGCAGTTTAGGGCGCAGGGGGAACACAGATACGCAGTATTTT	CASSLGRRGNTDTQYF
TRBV29-1	TRBJ1-2	.	.	TGCAGCGTTGTGGGGCAGGGCGTTGATGGCTACACCTTC	CSVVGQGVDGYTF
TRBV29-1	TRBJ1-5	.	once	TGCAGCGTTGAAGATCTGTTGGTTTGTAGGGAGGGTATAGAAAATCAGCCCCAGCATTTT	CSVEDLLVCREGIENQPQHF
TRBV5-6	TRBJ1-2	.	.	TGTGCCAGCAGTTCAGGGATGATTGAGACCCTTGGAGGCTACACCTTC	CASSSGMIETLGGYTF
TRBV7-8	TRBJ2-2	TRBD2	.	TGTGCCAGCAGCTTACGACTAGCTCCCACCGGGGAGCTGTTTTTT	CASSLRLAPTGELFF
TRBV5-1	TRBJ1-1	.	few	TGCGCCAGCCGAGGCGACACTGAAGCTTTCTTT	CASRGDTEAFF
TRBV27	TRBJ2-7	.	.	TGTGCCAGCAGTGCCGCAGGGGTCCGAGGGGAGCAGTACTTC	CASSAAGVRGEQYF
TRBV19	TRBJ1-3	.	.	TGTGCCAGTAGTATAGCCCGGGTTCCGAACACCATATATTTT	CASSIARVPNTIYF
TRBV7-7	TRBJ2-7	TRBD1	.	TGTGCCAGCAGCTCTGGACAGGGAGACTACGAGCAGTACTTC	CASSSGQGDYEQYF